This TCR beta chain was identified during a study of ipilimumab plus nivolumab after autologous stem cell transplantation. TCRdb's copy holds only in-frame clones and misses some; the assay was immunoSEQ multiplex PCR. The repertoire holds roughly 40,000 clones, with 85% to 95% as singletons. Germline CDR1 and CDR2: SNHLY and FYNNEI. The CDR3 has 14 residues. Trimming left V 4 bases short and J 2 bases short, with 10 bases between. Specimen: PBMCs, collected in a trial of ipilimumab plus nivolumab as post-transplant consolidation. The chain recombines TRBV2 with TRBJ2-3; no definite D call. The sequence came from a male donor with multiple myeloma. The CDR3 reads CASSAEPNTDTQYF. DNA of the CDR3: TGTGCCAGCAGTGCTGAGCCGAACACAGATACGCAGTATTTT.